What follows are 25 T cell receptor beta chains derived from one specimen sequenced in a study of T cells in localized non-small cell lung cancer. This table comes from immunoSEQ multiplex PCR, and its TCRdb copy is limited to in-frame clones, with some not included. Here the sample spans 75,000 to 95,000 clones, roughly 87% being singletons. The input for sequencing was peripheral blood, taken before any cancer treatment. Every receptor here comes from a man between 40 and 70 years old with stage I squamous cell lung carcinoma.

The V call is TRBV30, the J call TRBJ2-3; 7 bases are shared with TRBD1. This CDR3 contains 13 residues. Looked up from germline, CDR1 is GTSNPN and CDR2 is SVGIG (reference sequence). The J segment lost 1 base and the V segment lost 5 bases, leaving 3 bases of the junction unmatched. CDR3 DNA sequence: TGTGCCTGGGAAACAGGGGGCACAGATACGCAGTATTTT. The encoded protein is CAWETGGTDTQYF.

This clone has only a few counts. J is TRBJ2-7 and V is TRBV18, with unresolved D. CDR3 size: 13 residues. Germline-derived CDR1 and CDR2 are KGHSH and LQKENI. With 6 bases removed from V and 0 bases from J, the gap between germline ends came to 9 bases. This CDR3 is CASSLSGSYEQYF. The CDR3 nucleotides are TGTGCCAGCTCCTTAAGTGGCTCCTACGAGCAGTACTTC.

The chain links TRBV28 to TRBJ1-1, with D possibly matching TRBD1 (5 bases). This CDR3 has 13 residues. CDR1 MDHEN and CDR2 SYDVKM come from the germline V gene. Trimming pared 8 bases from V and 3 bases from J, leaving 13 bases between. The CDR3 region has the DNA TGTGCCAGCCACCCTTCCAGGGACACTGAAGCTTTCTTT. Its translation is CASHPSRDTEAFF.

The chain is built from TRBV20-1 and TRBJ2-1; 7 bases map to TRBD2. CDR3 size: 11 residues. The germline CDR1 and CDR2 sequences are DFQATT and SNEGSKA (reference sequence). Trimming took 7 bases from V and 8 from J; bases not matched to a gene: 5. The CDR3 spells CSVPTSHEQFF. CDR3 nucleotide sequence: TGCAGTGTCCCGACTAGCCATGAGCAGTTCTTC.

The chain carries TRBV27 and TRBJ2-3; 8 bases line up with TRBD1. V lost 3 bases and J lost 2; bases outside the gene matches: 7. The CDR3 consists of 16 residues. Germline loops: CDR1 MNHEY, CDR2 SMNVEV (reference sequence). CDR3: CASSFRGQGLTDTQYF. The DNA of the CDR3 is TGTGCCAGCAGTTTTCGCGGACAGGGTCTCACAGATACGCAGTATTTT.

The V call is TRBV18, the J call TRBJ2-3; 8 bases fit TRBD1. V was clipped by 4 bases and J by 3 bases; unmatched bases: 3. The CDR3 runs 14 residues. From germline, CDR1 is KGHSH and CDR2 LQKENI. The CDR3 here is CASSRQGKTDTQYF. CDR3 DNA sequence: TGTGCCAGCTCACGACAGGGGAAAACAGATACGCAGTATTTT.

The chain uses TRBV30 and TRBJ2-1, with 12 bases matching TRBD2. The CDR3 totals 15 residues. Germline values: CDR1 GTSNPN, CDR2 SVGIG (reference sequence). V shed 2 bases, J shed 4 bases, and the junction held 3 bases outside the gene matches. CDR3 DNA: TGTGCCTGGAGTCCTGGACTAGCGGGGTACAATGAGCAGTTCTTC. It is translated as CAWSPGLAGYNEQFF.

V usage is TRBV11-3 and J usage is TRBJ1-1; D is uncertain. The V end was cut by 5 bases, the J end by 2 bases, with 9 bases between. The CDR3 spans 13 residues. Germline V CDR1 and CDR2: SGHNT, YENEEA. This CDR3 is CASSPGYNTEAFF. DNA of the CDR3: TGTGCCAGCAGCCCCGGATACAACACTGAAGCTTTCTTT.

CDR3 protein: CTSSQDLPAGGLMGEQFF. The CDR3 DNA follows: TGCACCAGCAGCCAAGATCTCCCAGCGGGGGGGCTTATGGGTGAGCAGTTCTTC. V usage is TRBV1 and J usage is TRBJ2-1; the table's TRBD2 call for D was not verified on the DNA. TRBV1 is a pseudogene locus. CDR3 size: 18 residues.

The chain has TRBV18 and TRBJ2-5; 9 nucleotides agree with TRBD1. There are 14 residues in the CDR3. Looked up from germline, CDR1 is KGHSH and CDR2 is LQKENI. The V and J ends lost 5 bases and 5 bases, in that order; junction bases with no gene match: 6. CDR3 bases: TGTGCCAGCTCAACGACAGGGGGTCAGGAGACCCAGTACTTC. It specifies CASSTTGGQETQYF.

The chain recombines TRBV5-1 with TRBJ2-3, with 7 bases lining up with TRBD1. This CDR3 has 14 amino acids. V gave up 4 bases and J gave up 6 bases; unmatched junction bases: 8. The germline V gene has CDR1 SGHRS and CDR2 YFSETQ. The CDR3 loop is CASSARQGRDTQYF. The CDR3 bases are TGCGCCAGCAGCGCACGACAGGGTAGGGATACGCAGTATTTT.

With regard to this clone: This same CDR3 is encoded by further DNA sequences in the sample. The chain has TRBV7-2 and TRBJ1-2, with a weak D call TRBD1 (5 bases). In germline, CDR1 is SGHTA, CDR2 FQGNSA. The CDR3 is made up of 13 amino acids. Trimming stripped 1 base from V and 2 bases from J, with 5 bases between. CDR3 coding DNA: TGTGCCAGCAGCTTAGGGGGGAACTATGGCTACACCTTC. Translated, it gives CASSLGGNYGYTF.

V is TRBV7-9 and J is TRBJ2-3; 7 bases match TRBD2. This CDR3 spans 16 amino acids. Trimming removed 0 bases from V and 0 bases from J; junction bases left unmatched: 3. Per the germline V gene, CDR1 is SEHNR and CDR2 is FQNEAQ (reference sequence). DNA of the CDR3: TGTGCCAGCAGCTTAGCGGGGGGGTCCAGCACAGATACGCAGTATTTT. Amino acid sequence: CASSLAGGSSTDTQYF. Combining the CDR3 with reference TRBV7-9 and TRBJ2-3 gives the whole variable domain DTGVSQNPRHKITKRGQNVTFRCDPISEHNRLYWYRQTLGQGPEFLTYFQNEAQLEKSRLLSDRFSAERPKGSFSTLEIQRTEQGDSAMYLCASSLAGGSSTDTQYFGPGTRLTVL.

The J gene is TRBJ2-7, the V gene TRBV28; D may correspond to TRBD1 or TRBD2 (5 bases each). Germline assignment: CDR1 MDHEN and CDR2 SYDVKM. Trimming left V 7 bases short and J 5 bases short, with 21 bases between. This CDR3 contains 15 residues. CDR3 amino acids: CASTQRGMGIHEQYF. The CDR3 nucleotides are TGTGCCAGCACTCAGAGGGGTATGGGAATTCACGAGCAGTACTTC.

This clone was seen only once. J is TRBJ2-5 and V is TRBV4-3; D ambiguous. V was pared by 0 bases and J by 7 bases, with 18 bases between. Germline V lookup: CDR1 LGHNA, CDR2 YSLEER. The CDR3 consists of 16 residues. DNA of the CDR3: TGCGCCAGCAGCCAAGACCCCGGGTCCTCAGCAGGGACCCAGTACTTC. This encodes CASSQDPGSSAGTQYF.

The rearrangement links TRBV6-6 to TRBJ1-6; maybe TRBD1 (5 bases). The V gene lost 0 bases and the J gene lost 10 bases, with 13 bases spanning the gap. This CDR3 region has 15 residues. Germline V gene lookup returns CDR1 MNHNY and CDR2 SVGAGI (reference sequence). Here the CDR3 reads CASSYSNQGESPLHF. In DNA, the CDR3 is TGTGCCAGCAGTTACTCGAATCAGGGAGAATCACCCCTCCACTTT.

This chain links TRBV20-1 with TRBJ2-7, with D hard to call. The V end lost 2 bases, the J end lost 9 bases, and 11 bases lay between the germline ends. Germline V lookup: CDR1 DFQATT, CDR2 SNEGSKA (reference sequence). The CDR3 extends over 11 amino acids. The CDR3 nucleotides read TGCAGTGCTAGAACCGCTCTTGGGCAGTACTTC. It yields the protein CSARTALGQYF.

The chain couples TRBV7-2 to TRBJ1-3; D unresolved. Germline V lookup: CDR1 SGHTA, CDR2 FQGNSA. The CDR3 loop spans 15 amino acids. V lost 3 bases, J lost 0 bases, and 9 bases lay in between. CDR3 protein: CASSFTPGSGNTIYF. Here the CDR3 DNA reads TGTGCCAGCAGCTTTACCCCCGGCTCTGGAAACACCATATATTTT. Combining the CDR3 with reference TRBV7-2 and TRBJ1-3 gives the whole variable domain GAGVSQSPSNKVTEKGKDVELRCDPISGHTALYWYRQSLGQGLEFLIYFQGNSAPDKSGLPSDRFSAERTGGSVSTLTIQRTQQEDSAVYLCASSFTPGSGNTIYFGEGSWLTVV.

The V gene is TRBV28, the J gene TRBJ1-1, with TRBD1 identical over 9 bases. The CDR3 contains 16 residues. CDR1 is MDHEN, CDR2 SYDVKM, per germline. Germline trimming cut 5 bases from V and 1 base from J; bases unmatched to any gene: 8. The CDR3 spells CASSPPTGGGNTEAFF. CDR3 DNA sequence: TGTGCCAGCAGTCCTCCAACAGGGGGCGGGAACACTGAAGCTTTCTTT.

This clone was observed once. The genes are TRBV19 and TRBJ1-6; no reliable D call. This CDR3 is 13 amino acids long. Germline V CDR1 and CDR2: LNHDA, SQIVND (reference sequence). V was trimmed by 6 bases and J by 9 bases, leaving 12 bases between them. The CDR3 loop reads CASSSTDGSPLHF. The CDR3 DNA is TGTGCCAGTAGCTCCACCGACGGTTCACCCCTCCACTTT.

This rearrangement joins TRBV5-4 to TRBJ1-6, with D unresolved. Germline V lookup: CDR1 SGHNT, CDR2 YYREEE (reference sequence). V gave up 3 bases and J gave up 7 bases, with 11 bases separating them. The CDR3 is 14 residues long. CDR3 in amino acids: CASSSRTENSPLHF. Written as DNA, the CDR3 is TGTGCCAGCAGCTCACGGACCGAGAATTCACCCCTCCACTTT.

CDR3 in amino acids: CASSPSRAPGNEQFF. The CDR3 nucleotides read TGTGCCAGCAGCCCCTCCCGGGCCCCAGGAAATGAGCAGTTCTTC. The chain joins TRBV11-1 to TRBJ2-1, with D unclear. V was pared by 5 bases and J by 7 bases, with 18 bases between. This CDR3 comprises 15 residues. Germline V CDR1 and CDR2: SGHAT, FQDESV (reference sequence).

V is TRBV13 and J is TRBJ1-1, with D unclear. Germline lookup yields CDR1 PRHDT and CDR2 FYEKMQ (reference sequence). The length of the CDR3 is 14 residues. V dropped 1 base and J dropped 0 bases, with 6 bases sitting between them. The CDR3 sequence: CASSLVGVNTEAFF. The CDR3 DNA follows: TGTGCCAGCAGCTTAGTCGGGGTGAACACTGAAGCTTTCTTT. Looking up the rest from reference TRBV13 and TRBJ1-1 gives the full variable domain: AAGVIQSPRHLIKEKRETATLKCYPIPRHDTVYWYQQGPGQDPQFLISFYEKMQSDKGSIPDRFSAQQFSDYHSELNMSSLELGDSALYFCASSLVGVNTEAFFGQGTRLTVV.

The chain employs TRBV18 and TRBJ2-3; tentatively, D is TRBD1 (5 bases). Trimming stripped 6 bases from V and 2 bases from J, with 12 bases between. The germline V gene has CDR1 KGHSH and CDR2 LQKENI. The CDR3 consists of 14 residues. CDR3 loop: CASSQDRVTDTQYF. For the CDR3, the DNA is TGTGCCAGCTCCCAAGACAGAGTCACAGATACGCAGTATTTT.

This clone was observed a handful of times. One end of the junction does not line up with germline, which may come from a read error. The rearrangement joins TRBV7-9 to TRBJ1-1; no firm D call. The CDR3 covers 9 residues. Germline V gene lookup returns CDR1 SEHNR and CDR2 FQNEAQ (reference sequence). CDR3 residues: CASSFVDGF. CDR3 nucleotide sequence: TGTGCCAGCAGCTTCGTTGATGGCTTT.